This T cell receptor beta chain was identified during a study of cytomegalovirus exposure and HLA in healthy donors. The PCR had 60 Vbeta and 13 Jbeta primers. Generated by immunoSEQ multiplex PCR, the TCRdb table keeps only in-frame clones and is missing some. The table records under 150,000 clones, about 59% of them present only once. The sequence derives from a woman between 40 and 55 years old in good health and CMV-seropositive. The sequenced sample consisted of PBMCs.

CDR3 protein: CATSRKGGGRFSNQPQHF. Written as DNA, the CDR3 is TGTGCCACCAGCAGAAAAGGCGGGGGGAGGTTTAGCAATCAGCCCCAGCATTTT. The chain combines TRBV15 with TRBJ1-5; D possibly corresponds to TRBD1 (5 bases). Germline V CDR1 and CDR2: LNHNV, YYDKDF (reference sequence). The CDR3 loop spans 18 amino acids. V gave up 2 bases and J gave up 0 bases, with 17 bases separating them.